A single sample gave rise to the 27 T cell receptor beta chains below, sequenced in a study of cytomegalovirus exposure and HLA in healthy donors. Use of 60 Vbeta and 13 Jbeta primers characterized the PCR. Here immunoSEQ multiplex PCR was the method, and the copy in TCRdb shows in-frame clones only, minus some. The sample records fewer than 120,000 clones, approximately 79% being singletons. Sequences were obtained from PBMCs. The source of these receptors is a man aged 25 to 40 in good health and CMV-seropositive.

This clone turned up a few times. The chain is built from TRBV6-4 and TRBJ1-5, with a tentative D call TRBD1 (5 bases). Trimming left V 10 bases short and J 0 bases short, with 16 bases between. CDR3 length: 15 residues. From germline, CDR1 is MRHNA and CDR2 SNTAGT. This CDR3 is CATISAGGSNQPQHF. CDR3 DNA sequence: TGTGCCACCATAAGTGCGGGGGGTAGCAATCAGCCCCAGCATTTT.

This rearrangement joins TRBV6-1 to TRBJ2-5; D is perhaps TRBD2 (6 bases). The CDR3 loop spans 15 amino acids. Germline lookup yields CDR1 MNHNS and CDR2 SASEGT. Trimming took 2 bases from V and 7 from J, leaving 17 bases between them. The CDR3 reads CASSETRDSSLTQYF. The CDR3 DNA is TGTGCCAGCAGTGAAACCCGGGACTCCTCCCTGACCCAGTACTTC.

The chain is built from TRBV10-3 and TRBJ1-5; the D is unclear. The CDR3 runs to 13 residues. With 1 base removed from V and 4 bases from J, the gap between germline ends came to 5 bases. Germline assignment: CDR1 ENHRY and CDR2 SYGVKD. Here the CDR3 reads CAISEWPNQPQHF. The CDR3 nucleotides read TGTGCCATCAGTGAGTGGCCTAATCAGCCCCAGCATTTT.

CDR3 DNA sequence: TGTGCCAGCAGCTTAGAATCCCGGAACACTGAAGCTTTCTTT. It translates to CASSLESRNTEAFF. The chain joins TRBV7-2 to TRBJ1-1; D is unclear. This CDR3 is built from 14 residues. Between the trimmed V and J ends, which lost 1 base and 1 base, there was a span of 7 bases. The germline gives CDR1 SGHTA, CDR2 FQGNSA.

This chain joins TRBV12-2 and TRBJ2-3; TRBD2 is the table's D call and was not checked against the DNA. TRBV12-2 is flagged as a pseudogene. The CDR3 extends over 14 amino acids. The CDR3 DNA reads as TGTGCAAGTCGCTTAGCCGGGAGGACAGATACGCAGTATTTT. Its translation: CASRLAGRTDTQYF.

On this clone: The junction shows a germline mismatch at one end, possibly a read error. This chain links TRBV7-2 with TRBJ2-7; 15 bases line up with TRBD2. The CDR3 is 13 residues long. CDR1 and CDR2 (germline): SGHTA, FQGNSA. CDR3: CASSAGLAGGPQF. The CDR3 DNA is TGTGCCAGCAGCGCGGGACTAGCGGGGGGTCCTCAATTC. The variable domain in full, completed from reference TRBV7-2 and TRBJ2-7, reads GAGVSQSPSNKVTEKGKDVELRCDPISGHTALYWYRQSLGQGLEFLIYFQGNSAPDKSGLPSDRFSAERTGGSVSTLTIQRTQQEDSAVYLCASSAGLAGGPQFGPGTRLTVT.

Notes on this clone: This CDR3 is also generated by other DNA sequences in the sample. The V call is TRBV11-2, the J call TRBJ1-4; D is undetermined. This CDR3 region has 16 residues. Germline CDR1 SGHAT, CDR2 FQNNGV. The ends were cut back, 0 bases at V and 5 bases at J, with 13 bases in the middle. The CDR3 coding sequence is TGTGCCAGCAGCTTAGATCTAGGAGACGGGAATGAAAAACTGTTTTTT. Amino acid sequence: CASSLDLGDGNEKLFF.

The chain recombines TRBV9 with TRBJ1-2; D may be TRBD1 (5 bases). Trimming took off 4 bases at V and 1 base at J, with 17 bases between the two ends. CDR3 length: 16 amino acids. Germline V gene data show CDR1 as SGDLS and CDR2 as YYNGEE. The CDR3 region has the DNA TGTGCCAGCAGCACTTACGCGGAAGGGGTTAACTATGGCTACACCTTC. It encodes CASSTYAEGVNYGYTF.

The chain uses TRBV7-9 and TRBJ1-6; 10 nucleotides agree with TRBD1. The CDR3 is 16 residues long. The J segment lost 9 bases and the V segment lost 5 bases, leaving 10 bases of the junction unmatched. CDR1 and CDR2 from the germline V gene are SEHNR and FQNEAQ (reference sequence). The DNA for the CDR3 is TGTGCCAGCAGCCATGACCGGGACAGGGGTGGTTCACCCCTCCACTTT. Protein sequence: CASSHDRDRGGSPLHF.

The DNA of the CDR3 is TGTGCCAGCAGTTTACTCGGTGGACTAGCGTTAGAGACCCAGTACTTC. This encodes CASSLLGGLALETQYF. The V and J genes are TRBV27 and TRBJ2-5; 9 bases agree with TRBD2. Germline V gives CDR1 MNHEY, CDR2 SMNVEV (reference sequence). With 2 bases clipped from V and 4 bases from J, the junction kept 8 bases outside the gene matches. CDR3 length: 16 amino acids.

J is TRBJ2-7 and V is TRBV18, with D hard to call. The V gene's germline CDR1 is KGHSH and CDR2 LQKENI. The length of the CDR3 is 12 residues. V lost 5 bases, J lost 0 bases, and 5 bases lay in between. The CDR3 sequence is CASSSVSYEQYF. CDR3 nucleotides: TGTGCCAGCTCATCGGTCTCCTACGAGCAGTACTTC.

The V and J genes are TRBV7-6 and TRBJ1-2, with D uncertain. The CDR3 runs to 14 residues. Looked up from germline, CDR1 is SGHVS and CDR2 is FNYEAQ. V was shortened by 2 bases and J by 3 bases, with 10 bases between the two germline ends. The CDR3 region is CASSLLPEDYGYTF. The DNA of the CDR3 is TGTGCCAGCAGCTTACTTCCCGAGGACTATGGCTACACCTTC.

This chain joins TRBV19 and TRBJ2-3, with D possibly TRBD2 on 5 matching bases. Trimming removed 7 bases at V and 4 bases at J, with 24 bases between. The CDR3 spans 17 residues. The germline V gene has CDR1 LNHDA and CDR2 SQIVND (reference sequence). The CDR3 bases are TGTGCCAGTACCCCTGAATCGCTCGGCGGCGGGCCAGATACGCAGTATTTT. It is translated as CASTPESLGGGPDTQYF.

This clone was found a few times. The V gene is TRBV2, the J gene TRBJ2-7; TRBD1 is a possible D gene (6 bases). V gave up 6 bases and J gave up 1 base, with 16 bases separating them. This CDR3 has 15 amino acids. Germline CDR1 reads SNHLY; CDR2 reads FYNNEI. This chain's CDR3 is CASRARRGDSYEQYF. CDR3 sequence (DNA): TGTGCCAGCAGGGCCCGCAGGGGCGATTCCTACGAGCAGTACTTC.

The CDR3 nucleotides read TGTGCCTGGAGTGTAGGGGGTACGTCGCCCCAGCATTTT. Amino acid sequence: CAWSVGGTSPQHF. The rearrangement links TRBV30 to TRBJ1-5, with a possible D match to TRBD1 (6 bases). Germline CDR1 and CDR2: GTSNPN and SVGIG (reference sequence). The CDR3 is 13 residues long. V gave up 0 bases and J gave up 9 bases, with 12 bases separating them.

For the CDR3, the DNA is TGTGCCACCAGCACAGGGAATGTTCAGCCCCAGCATTTT. Translating gives CATSTGNVQPQHF. The chain uses TRBV15 and TRBJ1-5; tentatively, D is TRBD1 (5 bases). The germline V gene encodes CDR1 LNHNV and CDR2 YYDKDF (reference sequence). The ends were cut back, 4 bases at V and 6 bases at J, with 10 bases in the middle. The CDR3 consists of 13 residues.

The chain employs TRBV11-1 and TRBJ2-7; TRBD1 matches 7 bases. The CDR3 has 15 residues. Trimming at V came to 2 bases and at J to 2 bases, leaving 6 bases not matched to a gene. Looked up from germline, CDR1 is SGHAT and CDR2 is FQDESV (reference sequence). The CDR3, as DNA: TGTGCCAGCAGCTTATTCACAGGGGCAACCTACGAGCAGTACTTC. Amino acid sequence: CASSLFTGATYEQYF.

The gene calls are TRBV12-5 and TRBJ1-1; D ambiguous. Trimming pared 10 bases from V and 0 bases from J, leaving 12 bases between. Germline values: CDR1 LGHNT, CDR2 FRNRAP. This CDR3 has 13 amino acids. The CDR3 here is CAIAGWVNTEAFF. The DNA for the CDR3 is TGTGCTATAGCTGGGTGGGTGAACACTGAAGCTTTCTTT. The entire variable domain, with the rest obtained from reference TRBV12-5 and TRBJ1-1, is as follows: DARVTQTPRHKVTEMGQEVTMRCQPILGHNTVFWYRQTMMQGLELLAYFRNRAPLDDSGMPKDRFSAEMPDATLATLKIQPSEPRDSAVYFCAIAGWVNTEAFFGQGTRLTVV.

This sequence joins TRBV10-3 and TRBJ1-4; 9 nucleotides align to TRBD1. Losses at the gene ends were 3 bases for V and 8 bases for J; bases not matched to a gene: 7. Germline V gene data show CDR1 as ENHRY and CDR2 as SYGVKD. The CDR3 is 15 residues long. The CDR3 sequence is CAISDRTGAGEKLFF. CDR3 in DNA: TGTGCCATCAGTGATAGGACAGGGGCTGGAGAAAAACTGTTTTTT.

The chain carries TRBV5-1 and TRBJ2-3, with 7 bases that match TRBD1. The CDR3 is 16 amino acids. Trimming took 4 bases from V and 1 from J; bases not matched to a gene: 9. CDR1 is SGHRS, CDR2 YFSETQ, per germline. The CDR3 coding sequence is TGCGCCAGCAGCCCTGCCCCGGGGACAGGCACAGATACGCAGTATTTT. Its translation is CASSPAPGTGTDTQYF.

The rearrangement uses TRBV10-3 and TRBJ1-4; the D gene is possibly TRBD1 (5 bases). The CDR3 is 14 amino acids. V lost 0 bases and J 7 bases, leaving 9 bases between the germline ends. Germline V CDR1 and CDR2: ENHRY, SYGVKD. CDR3 sequence (DNA): TGTGCCATCAGTGAGTCAGGGGAAGCTGAAAAACTGTTTTTT. Amino acid sequence: CAISESGEAEKLFF.

The chain has TRBV10-3 and TRBJ1-1; D is ambiguous. The V end lost 11 bases, the J end lost 4 bases, and 14 bases lay between the germline ends. CDR3 length equals 12 residues. The germline V gene has CDR1 ENHRY and CDR2 SYGVKD. The CDR3 region is CASQAEGTEAFF. The CDR3 DNA reads as TGTGCCTCCCAGGCGGAGGGCACTGAAGCTTTCTTT.

This chain links TRBV5-4 with TRBJ2-1; 11 bases are shared with TRBD2. CDR1 and CDR2 from the germline V gene are SGHNT and YYREEE (reference sequence). Trimming took 0 bases from V and 4 from J; bases not matched to a gene: 3. The CDR3 contains 16 residues. CDR3 protein: CASSLGASGGYNEQFF. CDR3 nucleotide sequence: TGTGCCAGCAGCTTGGGGGCTAGCGGGGGGTACAATGAGCAGTTCTTC.

The chain couples TRBV5-1 to TRBJ2-5, with 10 bases that match TRBD2. The DNA end favors TRBJ2-7, so the J call may be wrong. The germline gives CDR1 SGHRS, CDR2 YFSETQ. This CDR3 comprises 13 residues. This CDR3 is CASSWTSGYEQYF. DNA of the CDR3: TGCGCCAGCAGCTGGACTAGCGGCTACGAGCAGTACTTC.

The chain joins TRBV9 to TRBJ2-3, with TRBD2 identical over 12 bases. The CDR3 extends over 16 amino acids. Germline lookup yields CDR1 SGDLS and CDR2 YYNGEE. The junction had 5 bases not matched to a gene; V was cut back by 4 bases and J by 2 bases. The CDR3 nucleotides read TGTGCCAGCAGCCTTACTAGCGGGGGGCACACAGATACGCAGTATTTT. Its translation: CASSLTSGGHTDTQYF.

This clone was seen only a few times. This sequence joins TRBV7-9 and TRBJ1-5; no firm D call. Trimming took 3 bases from V and 6 from J, leaving 12 bases between them. The CDR3 has 14 residues. Germline assignment: CDR1 SEHNR and CDR2 FQNEAQ (reference sequence). CDR3 in DNA: TGTGCCAGCAGCTTGGGAGGGTTTCGTCAGCCCCAGCATTTT. This encodes CASSLGGFRQPQHF.

J is TRBJ1-1 and V is TRBV6-5, with D perhaps matching TRBD1 (6 bases). Trimming removed 1 base from V and 8 bases from J, with 14 bases in between. Germline CDR1 is MNHEY and CDR2 is SVGAGI. The CDR3 consists of 14 residues. The CDR3 protein is CASSYFLGGSEAFF. DNA of the CDR3: TGTGCCAGCAGTTACTTCCTAGGGGGATCGGAAGCTTTCTTT.